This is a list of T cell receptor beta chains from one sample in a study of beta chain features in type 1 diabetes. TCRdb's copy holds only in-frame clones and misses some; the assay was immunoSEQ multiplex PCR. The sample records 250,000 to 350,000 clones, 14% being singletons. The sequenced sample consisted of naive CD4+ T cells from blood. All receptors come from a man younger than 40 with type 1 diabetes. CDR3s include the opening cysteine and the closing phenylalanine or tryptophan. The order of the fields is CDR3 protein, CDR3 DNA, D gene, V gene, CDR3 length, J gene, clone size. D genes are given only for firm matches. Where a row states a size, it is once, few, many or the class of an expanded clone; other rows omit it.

CDR3: CASSALGETQYF; DNA: TGTGCCAGCAGCGCTCTCGGGGAGACCCAGTACTTC; D: .; V: TRBV9; length: 12; J: TRBJ2-5; size: few
CDR3: CASSPGQGGGYTF; DNA: TGCGCCAGCAGCCCGGGACAGGGAGGCGGCTACACCTTC; D: TRBD1; V: TRBV5-1; length: 13; J: TRBJ1-2; size: .
CDR3: CASSLLTKNEAFF; DNA: TGTGCCAGCAGTTTACTGACAAAGAATGAAGCTTTCTTT; D: .; V: TRBV27; length: 13; J: TRBJ1-1; size: few
CDR3: CASSYQVTGELFF; DNA: TGTGCCAGCAGTTACCAGGTTACCGGGGAGCTGTTTTTT; D: .; V: TRBV6-5; length: 13; J: TRBJ2-2; size: few
CDR3: CASSHPVSSYNEQFF; DNA: TGCGCCAGCAGCCATCCGGTGAGCTCCTACAATGAGCAGTTCTTC; D: .; V: TRBV4-1; length: 15; J: TRBJ2-1; size: .
CDR3: CASRDGSSYEQYF; DNA: TGTGCCAGCAGGGACGGGAGCTCCTACGAGCAGTACTTC; D: .; V: TRBV28; length: 13; J: TRBJ2-7; size: .
CDR3: CASSLAFGQPTPNEQFF; DNA: TGCGCCAGCAGCTTGGCCTTCGGACAGCCTACACCCAATGAGCAGTTCTTC; D: .; V: TRBV5-1; length: 17; J: TRBJ2-1; size: few
CDR3: CATSRGRGSYEQYF; DNA: TGTGCCACCAGCAGAGGAAGAGGGTCCTACGAGCAGTACTTC; D: .; V: TRBV15; length: 14; J: TRBJ2-7; size: .
CDR3: CASHNRGDTGELFF; DNA: TGTGCCTCCCATAACAGGGGGGACACCGGGGAGCTGTTTTTT; D: TRBD1; V: TRBV10-3; length: 14; J: TRBJ2-2; size: few
CDR3: CASRRLAGLNTDTQYF; DNA: TGTGCCAGTAGGAGACTAGCGGGACTTAACACAGATACGCAGTATTTT; D: TRBD2; V: TRBV19; length: 16; J: TRBJ2-3; size: .
CDR3: CASSLSTAGANVLTF; DNA: TGTGCCAGCAGTTTATCCACAGCTGGGGCCAACGTCCTGACTTTC; D: .; V: TRBV28; length: 15; J: TRBJ2-6; size: few
CDR3: CAWQLRHDQPRHF; DNA: TGTGCCTGGCAACTCAGACACGATCAGCCCCGGCATTTT; D: .; V: TRBV30; length: 13; J: TRBJ1-5; size: .
CDR3: CSVEPGQGTKRGYGYTF; DNA: TGCAGCGTTGAGCCGGGACAGGGGACAAAGCGGGGCTATGGCTACACCTTC; D: TRBD1; V: TRBV29-1; length: 17; J: TRBJ1-2; size: .
CDR3: CASSLIMNTEAFF; DNA: TGTGCCAGCAGCTTGATAATGAACACTGAAGCTTTCTTT; D: .; V: TRBV5-5; length: 13; J: TRBJ1-1; size: .
CDR3: CASSNPSGSGDEQFF; DNA: TGCGCCAGCAGCAACCCTAGCGGTTCCGGGGATGAGCAGTTCTTC; D: TRBD2; V: TRBV5-1; length: 15; J: TRBJ2-1; size: few
CDR3: CASSRGSFNEKLFF; DNA: TGTGCCAGTAGCCGGGGGAGCTTTAATGAAAAACTGTTTTTT; D: .; V: TRBV19; length: 14; J: TRBJ1-4; size: .
CDR3: CASSPRTSGIWPYEQYF; DNA: TGTGCCAGCAGCCCAAGGACTAGCGGTATCTGGCCCTACGAGCAGTACTTC; D: TRBD2; V: TRBV5-6; length: 17; J: TRBJ2-7; size: .
CDR3: CASSSRQLEQYF; DNA: TGTGCCAGCAGCTCCAGGCAGTTGGAGCAGTACTTC; D: .; V: TRBV7-9; length: 12; J: TRBJ2-7; size: few
CDR3: CASRRGIYNEQFF; DNA: TGTGCCAGCAGAAGGGGTATCTACAATGAGCAGTTCTTC; D: .; V: TRBV18; length: 13; J: TRBJ2-1; size: few
CDR3: CASSFGRGAQYF; DNA: TGTGCCAGCAGTTTCGGGAGGGGAGCCCAGTACTTC; D: TRBD2; V: TRBV14; length: 12; J: TRBJ2-5; size: .
CDR3: CASSGGLAGGVEQYF; DNA: TGTGCCAGCAGCGGGGGGCTAGCGGGAGGGGTCGAGCAGTACTTC; D: TRBD2; V: TRBV9; length: 15; J: TRBJ2-7; size: few
CDR3: CASSIGPSYDNEQFF; DNA: TGTGCCAGTAGTATAGGTCCTAGCTACGACAATGAGCAGTTCTTC; D: .; V: TRBV19; length: 15; J: TRBJ2-1; size: few
CDR3: CASSFAGSPSYEQYF; DNA: TGTGCCAGCAGCTTCGCCGGGTCTCCATCCTACGAGCAGTACTTC; D: .; V: TRBV7-2; length: 15; J: TRBJ2-7; size: .
CDR3: CASATGGAGETQYF; DNA: TGCGCCAGCGCTACAGGGGGCGCCGGGGAGACCCAGTACTTC; D: TRBD1; V: TRBV5-1; length: 14; J: TRBJ2-5; size: few
CDR3: CASSPGQGAGEQYF; DNA: TGCGCCAGCAGCCCGGGACAGGGGGCCGGCGAGCAGTACTTC; D: TRBD1; V: TRBV5-1; length: 14; J: TRBJ2-7; size: few
CDR3: CASSLAVRLAGGRSQETQYF; DNA: TGTGCCAGCAGCTTAGCAGTGAGACTAGCGGGAGGCCGGTCCCAAGAGACCCAGTACTTC; D: TRBD2; V: TRBV7-2; length: 20; J: TRBJ2-5; size: .
CDR3: CASSLATSEDTQYF; DNA: TGCGCCAGCAGCTTGGCTACTTCTGAGGATACGCAGTATTTT; D: .; V: TRBV5-1; length: 14; J: TRBJ2-3; size: .
CDR3: CASSILTGSVNNEQFF; DNA: TGTGCCAGTAGTATATTGACCGGGAGTGTGAACAATGAGCAGTTCTTC; D: .; V: TRBV19; length: 16; J: TRBJ2-1; size: .
CDR3: CASSLDFRMNTEAFF; DNA: TGTGCCAGCAGCTTAGACTTTCGTATGAACACTGAAGCTTTCTTT; D: .; V: TRBV7-9; length: 15; J: TRBJ1-1; size: few
CDR3: CASNLQGIGTEAFF; DNA: TGTGCCAGTAACTTACAGGGAATCGGGACTGAAGCTTTCTTT; D: .; V: TRBV19; length: 14; J: TRBJ1-1; size: few
CDR3: CASWGGRAREQYF; DNA: TGTGCCAGCTGGGGCGGGAGGGCCCGCGAGCAGTACTTC; D: TRBD2; V: TRBV28; length: 13; J: TRBJ2-7; size: few
CDR3: CASSYSLAGVRDTQYF; DNA: TGTGCCAGCAGTTACTCACTAGCGGGAGTTAGAGATACGCAGTATTTT; D: TRBD2; V: TRBV6-5; length: 16; J: TRBJ2-3; size: few
CDR3: CAWSVTGGQAQHF; DNA: TGTGCCTGGAGTGTAACAGGGGGACAAGCCCAGCATTTT; D: TRBD1; V: TRBV30; length: 13; J: TRBJ1-5; size: few
CDR3: CAISQREFTYEQYF; DNA: TGTGCCATCAGCCAGCGGGAGTTTACCTACGAGCAGTACTTC; D: TRBD2; V: TRBV10-3; length: 14; J: TRBJ2-7; size: few
CDR3: CASSPRTGADTQYF; DNA: TGTGCCAGCAGCCCCCGGACAGGGGCAGATACGCAGTATTTT; D: TRBD1; V: TRBV7-3; length: 14; J: TRBJ2-3; size: .
CDR3: CASNPWGGDYNEQFF; DNA: TGTGCCAGCAACCCATGGGGAGGGGACTACAATGAGCAGTTCTTC; D: TRBD2; V: TRBV7-2; length: 15; J: TRBJ2-1; size: .
CDR3: CASKRQREDYNEQFF; DNA: TGTGCCAGCAAGCGCCAGCGGGAGGACTACAATGAGCAGTTCTTC; D: TRBD2; V: TRBV2; length: 15; J: TRBJ2-1; size: few
CDR3: CASSPTTSSTDTQYF; DNA: TGTGCCAGCAGCCCAACGACTAGCAGCACAGATACGCAGTATTTT; D: TRBD2; V: TRBV5-6; length: 15; J: TRBJ2-3; size: few
CDR3: CSADRPFGYTF; DNA: TGCAGTGCCGACAGACCTTTTGGCTACACCTTC; D: .; V: TRBV20-1; length: 11; J: TRBJ1-2; size: .
CDR3: CASSKVSGLAGVSIVYNEQFF; DNA: TGCGCCAGCAGCAAAGTCTCGGGACTAGCGGGAGTGTCGATCGTTTACAATGAGCAGTTCTTC; D: TRBD2; V: TRBV4-3; length: 21; J: TRBJ2-1; size: .
CDR3: CASSLEAGGRNEQFF; DNA: TGTGCCAGCAGCTTGGAAGCGGGAGGGAGGAATGAGCAGTTCTTC; D: TRBD2; V: TRBV5-4; length: 15; J: TRBJ2-1; size: few